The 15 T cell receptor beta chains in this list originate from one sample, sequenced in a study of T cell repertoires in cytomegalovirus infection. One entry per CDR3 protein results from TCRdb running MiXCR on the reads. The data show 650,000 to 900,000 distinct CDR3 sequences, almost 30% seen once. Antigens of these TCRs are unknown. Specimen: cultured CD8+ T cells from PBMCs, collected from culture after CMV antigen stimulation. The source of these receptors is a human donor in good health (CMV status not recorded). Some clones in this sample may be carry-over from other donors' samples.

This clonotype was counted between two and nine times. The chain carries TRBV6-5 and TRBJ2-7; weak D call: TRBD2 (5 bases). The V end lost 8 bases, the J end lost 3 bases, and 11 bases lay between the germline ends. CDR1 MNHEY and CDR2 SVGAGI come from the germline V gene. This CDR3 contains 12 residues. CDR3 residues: CASCLEVYEQYV. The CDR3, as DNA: TGTGCCAGCTGCTTGGAGGTCTACGAGCAGTACGTC.

DNA for the CDR3: TGTGCCATCTTCGGAGGGGGCGAAGATACGCAGTATTTT. Amino acids: CAIFGGGEDTQYF. V usage is TRBV10-3 and J usage is TRBJ2-3; a possible D gene is TRBD1 (7 bases). This CDR3 has 13 residues. V was cut by 8 bases and J by 5 bases, with 14 bases left in between. Germline CDR1 reads ENHRY; CDR2 reads SYGVKD.

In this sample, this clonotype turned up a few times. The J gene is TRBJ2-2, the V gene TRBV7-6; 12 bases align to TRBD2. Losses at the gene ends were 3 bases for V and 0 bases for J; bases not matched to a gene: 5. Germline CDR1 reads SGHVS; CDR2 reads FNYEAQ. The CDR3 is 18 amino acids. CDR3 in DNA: TGTGCCAGCAGCTTCCTAGCGGGGGGGTACTCGAACACCGGGGAGCTGTTTTTT. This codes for CASSFLAGGYSNTGELFF.

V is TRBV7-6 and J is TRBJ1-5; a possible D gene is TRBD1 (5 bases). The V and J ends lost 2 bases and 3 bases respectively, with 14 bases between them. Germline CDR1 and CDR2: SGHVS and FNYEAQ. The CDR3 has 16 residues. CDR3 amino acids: CASSLYVREVNQPQHF. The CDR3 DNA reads TGTGCCAGCAGCTTATATGTCAGGGAGGTCAATCAGCCCCAGCATTTT. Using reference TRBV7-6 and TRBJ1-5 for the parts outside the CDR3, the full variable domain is GAGVSQSPRYKVTKRGQDVALRCDPISGHVSLYWYRQALGQGPEFLTYFNYEAQQDKSGLPNDRFSAERPEGSISTLTIQRTEQRDSAMYRCASSLYVREVNQPQHFGDGTRLSIL.

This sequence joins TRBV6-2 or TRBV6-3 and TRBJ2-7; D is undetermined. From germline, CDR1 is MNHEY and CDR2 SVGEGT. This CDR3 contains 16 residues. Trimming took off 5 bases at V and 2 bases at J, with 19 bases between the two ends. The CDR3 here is CASSRAPASRAYEQYV. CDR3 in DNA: TGTGCCAGCAGTAGGGCACCCGCCTCTCGAGCCTACGAGCAGTACGTC.

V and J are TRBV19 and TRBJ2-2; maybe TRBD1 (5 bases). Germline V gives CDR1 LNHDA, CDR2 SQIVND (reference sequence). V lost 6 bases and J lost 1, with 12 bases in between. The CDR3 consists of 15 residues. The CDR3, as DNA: TGTGCCAGTAGGGACATTTGGAAGAACACCGGGGAGCTGTTTTTT. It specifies CASRDIWKNTGELFF. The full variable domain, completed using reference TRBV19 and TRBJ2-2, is DGGITQSPKYLFRKEGQNVTLSCEQNLNHDAMYWYRQDPGQGLRLIYYSQIVNDFQKGDIAEGYSVSREKKESFPLTVTSAQKNPTAFYLCASRDIWKNTGELFFGEGSRLTVL.

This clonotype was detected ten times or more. The CDR3 region has the DNA TGTGCCAGCAGGGAAGGGATGAACACTGAAGCTTTCTTT. Amino acids: CASREGMNTEAFF. This chain uses TRBV7-6 with TRBJ1-1; D is uncertain. Trimming took off 6 bases at V and 0 bases at J, with 8 bases between the two ends. This CDR3 is built from 13 residues. Germline V gene data show CDR1 as SGHVS and CDR2 as FNYEAQ.

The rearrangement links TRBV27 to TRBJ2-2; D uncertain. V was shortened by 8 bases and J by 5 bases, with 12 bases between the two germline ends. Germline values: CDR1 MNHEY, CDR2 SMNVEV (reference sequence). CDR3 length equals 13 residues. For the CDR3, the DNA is TGTGCCAGCCTCCCCATGGAGACCGGGGAGCTGTTTTTT. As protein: CASLPMETGELFF.

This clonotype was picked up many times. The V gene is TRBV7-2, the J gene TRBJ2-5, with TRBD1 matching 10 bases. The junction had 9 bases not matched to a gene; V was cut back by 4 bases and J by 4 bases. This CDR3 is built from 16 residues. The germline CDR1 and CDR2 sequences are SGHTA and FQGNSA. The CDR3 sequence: CASSSGGQGSRETQYF. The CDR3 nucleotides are TGTGCCAGCAGCTCAGGGGGACAGGGGTCTAGAGAGACCCAGTACTTC.

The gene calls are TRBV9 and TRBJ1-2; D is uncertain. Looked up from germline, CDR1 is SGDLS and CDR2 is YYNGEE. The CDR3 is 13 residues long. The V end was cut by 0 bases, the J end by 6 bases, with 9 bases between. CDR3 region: CASSVAVGHGYTF. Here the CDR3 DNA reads TGTGCCAGCAGCGTAGCTGTGGGTCATGGCTACACCTTC. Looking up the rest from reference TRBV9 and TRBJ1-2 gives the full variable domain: DSGVTQTPKHLITATGQRVTLRCSPRSGDLSVYWYQQSLDQGLQFLIQYYNGEERAKGNILERFSAQQFPDLHSELNLSSLELGDSALYFCASSVAVGHGYTFGSGTRLTVV.

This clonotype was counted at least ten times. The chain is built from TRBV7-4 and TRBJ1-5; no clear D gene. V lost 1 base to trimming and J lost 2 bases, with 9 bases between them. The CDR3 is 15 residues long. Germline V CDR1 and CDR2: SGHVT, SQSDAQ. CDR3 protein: CASSLGPLGNQPQHF. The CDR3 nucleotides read TGTGCCAGCAGCTTAGGGCCGTTGGGCAATCAGCCCCAGCATTTT.

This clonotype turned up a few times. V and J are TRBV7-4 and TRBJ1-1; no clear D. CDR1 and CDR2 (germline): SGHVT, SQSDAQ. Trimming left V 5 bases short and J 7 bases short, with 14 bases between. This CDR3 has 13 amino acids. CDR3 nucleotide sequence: TGTGCCAGCAGCCTCGCGTGGGGTATTGAAGCTTTCTTT. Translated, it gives CASSLAWGIEAFF. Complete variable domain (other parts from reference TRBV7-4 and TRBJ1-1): GAGVSQSPRYKVAKRGRDVALRCDSISGHVTLYWYRQTLGQGSEVLTYSQSDAQRDKSGRPSGRFSAERPERSVSTLKIQRTEQGDSAVYLCASSLAWGIEAFFGQGTRLTVV.

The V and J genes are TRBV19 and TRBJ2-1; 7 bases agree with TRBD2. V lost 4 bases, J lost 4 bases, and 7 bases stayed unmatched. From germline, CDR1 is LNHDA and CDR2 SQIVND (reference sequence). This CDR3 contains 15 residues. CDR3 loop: CASSTGGGAYNEQFF. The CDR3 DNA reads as TGTGCCAGTAGTACTGGCGGGGGTGCGTACAATGAGCAGTTCTTC. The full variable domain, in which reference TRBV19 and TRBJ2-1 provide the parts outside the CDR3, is DGGITQSPKYLFRKEGQNVTLSCEQNLNHDAMYWYRQDPGQGLRLIYYSQIVNDFQKGDIAEGYSVSREKKESFPLTVTSAQKNPTAFYLCASSTGGGAYNEQFFGPGTRLTVL.

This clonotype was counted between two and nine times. The CDR3 sequence is CASRTTSSYEQYV. The CDR3, as DNA: TGTGCCAGCAGAACCACGAGCTCCTACGAGCAGTACGTC. The V and J genes are TRBV28 and TRBJ2-7, with no clear D. Germline values: CDR1 MDHEN, CDR2 SYDVKM. Trimming took 6 bases from V and 0 from J, leaving 9 bases between them. This CDR3 is built from 13 residues.

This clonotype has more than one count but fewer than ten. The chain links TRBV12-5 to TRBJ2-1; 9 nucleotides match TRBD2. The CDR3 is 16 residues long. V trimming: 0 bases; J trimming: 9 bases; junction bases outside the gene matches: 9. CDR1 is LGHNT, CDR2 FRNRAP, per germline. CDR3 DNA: TGTGCTAGTGGTTTGGTACCGGGACTAGCAGCGGTTGAGCAGTTCTTC. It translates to CASGLVPGLAAVEQFF.